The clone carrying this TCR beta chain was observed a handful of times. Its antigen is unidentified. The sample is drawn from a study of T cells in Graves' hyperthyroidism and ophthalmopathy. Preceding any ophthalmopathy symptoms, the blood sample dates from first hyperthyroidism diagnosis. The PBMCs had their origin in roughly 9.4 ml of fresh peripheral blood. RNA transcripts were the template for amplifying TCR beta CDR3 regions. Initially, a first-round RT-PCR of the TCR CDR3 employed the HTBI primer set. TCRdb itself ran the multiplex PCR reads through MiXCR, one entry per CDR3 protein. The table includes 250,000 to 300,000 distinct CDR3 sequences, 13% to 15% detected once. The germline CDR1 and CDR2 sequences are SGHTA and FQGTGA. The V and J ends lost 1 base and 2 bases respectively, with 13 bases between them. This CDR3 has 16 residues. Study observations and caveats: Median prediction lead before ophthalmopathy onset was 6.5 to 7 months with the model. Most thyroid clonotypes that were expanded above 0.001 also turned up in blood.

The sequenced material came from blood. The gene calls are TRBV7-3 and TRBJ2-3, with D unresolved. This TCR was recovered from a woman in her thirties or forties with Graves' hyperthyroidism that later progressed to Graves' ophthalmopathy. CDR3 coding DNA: TGTGCCAGCAGCTTAATGGTCGCTAGTAACACAGATACGCAGTATTTT. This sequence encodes CASSLMVASNTDTQYF.